A selection of T cell receptor beta chains follows, all from one sample in a study of T cell responses to AZD1222 COVID-19 vaccine. Measured with immunoSEQ multiplex PCR; TCRdb has only the in-frame clones, and not every one. The sample carries about 150,000 clones, more than 85% recorded once. The starting material was peripheral blood, obtained 28 days after the second AZD1222 dose. The origin of the receptors is an adult who received the AZD1222 COVID-19 vaccine. Both conserved end residues are part of each CDR3. D genes are given only for firm matches. Clone size, where shown, is once, few, many, or a class for clones that have expanded.

v_gene,abundance,j_gene,d_gene,CDR3aa,CDR3nt
TRBV2,.,TRBJ1-6,.,CASSEAPGKASPLHF,TGTGCCAGCAGTGAAGCGCCCGGGAAGGCTTCACCCCTCCACTTT
TRBV18,.,TRBJ2-7,.,CASSPITGESNRYEQYF,TGTGCCAGCTCACCGATAACGGGAGAATCGAATCGGTACGAGCAGTACTTC
TRBV4-3,.,TRBJ1-3,.,CASSQFSGLRGPIYF,TGCGCCAGCAGCCAATTTTCGGGACTGAGAGGTCCCATATATTTT
TRBV7-9,.,TRBJ1-6,.,CASSLELNSPLHF,TGTGCCAGCAGCTTAGAGCTCAATTCACCCCTCCACTTT
TRBV15,.,TRBJ1-6,.,CATSRVETEDSPLHF,TGTGCCACCAGCAGAGTGGAGACAGAAGATTCACCCCTCCACTTT
TRBV9,.,TRBJ2-1,TRBD2,CASSVVGLAKEQFF,TGTGCCAGCAGCGTAGTTGGACTAGCCAAGGAGCAGTTCTTC
TRBV18,.,TRBJ2-1,.,CASSPGGGTPFSYNEQFF,TGTGCCAGCTCACCAGGGGGCGGGACCCCTTTCTCCTACAATGAGCAGTTCTTC
TRBV2,.,TRBJ1-3,.,CASSAQGNGNTIYF,TGTGCCAGCAGCGCGCAGGGGAATGGAAACACCATATATTTT
TRBV19,.,TRBJ1-1,.,CASSHRNTEAFF,TGTGCCAGTAGCCACAGGAACACTGAAGCTTTCTTT
TRBV28,.,TRBJ2-7,TRBD1,CASSPRTGAYEQYF,TGTGCCAGCAGTCCTAGGACAGGGGCTTACGAGCAGTACTTC
TRBV14,.,TRBJ2-5,TRBD2,CASSQVAGLQETQYF,TGTGCCAGCAGCCAAGTAGCGGGGCTCCAAGAGACCCAGTACTTC
TRBV7-9,.,TRBJ1-2,.,CASSRKQGNYGYTF,TGTGCCAGCAGCCGAAAGCAGGGCAACTATGGCTACACCTTC
TRBV7-2,.,TRBJ2-3,.,CASSLSATDTQYF,TGTGCCAGCAGCTTATCAGCTACAGATACGCAGTATTTT
TRBV14,.,TRBJ1-3,.,CASSQENGGGNTIYF,TGTGCCAGCAGCCAAGAGAACGGCGGAGGAAACACCATATATTTT
TRBV19,.,TRBJ1-5,TRBD1,CASNAGTAFQPQHF,TGTGCCAGTAACGCCGGGACAGCTTTTCAGCCCCAGCATTTT
TRBV28,once,TRBJ1-4,.,CASSFQGRPEKLFF,TGTGCCAGCAGTTTTCAGGGGCGTCCTGAAAAACTGTTTTTT
TRBV27,.,TRBJ1-1,TRBD1,CASRRGSGEAFF,TGTGCCAGCCGCAGGGGGTCCGGTGAAGCTTTCTTT
TRBV27,.,TRBJ2-1,.,CASSFLGTEQFF,TGTGCCAGCAGTTTTTTGGGGACAGAGCAGTTCTTC
TRBV28,.,TRBJ2-5,TRBD2,CASSLAGGLKETQYF,TGTGCCAGCAGTCTAGCGGGAGGGCTAAAAGAGACCCAGTACTTC
TRBV29-1,.,TRBJ2-7,TRBD1,CSVRDRATYEQYF,TGCAGCGTTCGGGACAGGGCAACCTACGAGCAGTACTTC
TRBV12-3/TRBV12-4,.,TRBJ2-7,.,CASSGQSYEQYF,TGTGCCAGCAGTGGGCAATCCTACGAGCAGTACTTC
TRBV27,.,TRBJ1-6,.,CASRPRAHNSPLHF,TGTGCCAGCAGGCCTCGGGCCCACAATTCACCCCTCCACTTT
TRBV7-2,.,TRBJ1-2,.,CASSLAPGANYGYTF,TGTGCCAGCAGCTTAGCTCCAGGGGCGAACTATGGCTACACCTTC
TRBV7-9,.,TRBJ1-1,.,CASSPPDGRIMAFF,TGTGCCAGCAGCCCACCAGACGGCAGGATAATGGCTTTCTTT
TRBV28,.,TRBJ1-3,.,CASSRWGMGRDTIYF,TGTGCCAGCAGCCGGTGGGGGATGGGCCGGGACACCATATATTTT
TRBV27,.,TRBJ1-6,TRBD1,CASSFIAWGQGEYNSPLHF,TGTGCCAGCAGTTTTATTGCTTGGGGACAGGGAGAGTATAATTCACCCCTCCACTTT
TRBV28,.,TRBJ1-2,.,CASSLPQGTNYGYTF,TGTGCCAGCAGTTTACCCCAGGGGACTAACTATGGCTACACCTTC
TRBV7-2,.,TRBJ2-7,.,CASSFWGGHEQYF,TGTGCCAGCAGCTTTTGGGGGGGCCACGAGCAGTACTTC
TRBV9,.,TRBJ2-5,TRBD2,CASSDSGRAAETQYF,TGTGCCAGCAGCGATAGCGGGAGGGCCGCCGAGACCCAGTACTTC
TRBV4-3,once,TRBJ2-3,.,CASSQDLGADTQYF,TGCGCCAGCAGCCAAGATTTGGGGGCAGATACGCAGTATTTT
TRBV24-1,.,TRBJ1-2,TRBD1,CATSVGDRDYGYTF,TGTGCCACCAGTGTTGGTGACAGGGACTATGGCTACACCTTC
TRBV19,.,TRBJ1-6,TRBD1,CASRGRGPDSPLHF,TGTGCCAGTAGGGGCAGGGGGCCTGATTCACCCCTCCACTTT
TRBV19,.,TRBJ2-3,TRBD2,CASSALAGGYTDTQYF,TGTGCCAGTAGTGCCCTAGCGGGAGGGTACACAGATACGCAGTATTTT
TRBV14,.,TRBJ1-4,.,CASSQESGRAVLFF,TGTGCCAGCAGCCAAGAGAGCGGCAGAGCCGTACTGTTTTTT
TRBV6-5,.,TRBJ2-5,.,CASSPGDGDQETQYF,TGTGCCAGCAGCCCGGGGGACGGGGACCAAGAGACCCAGTACTTC
TRBV25-1,.,TRBJ2-3,.,CASSEPIGRQGTDTQYF,TGTGCCAGCAGTGAACCGATAGGCAGACAGGGCACAGATACGCAGTATTTT
TRBV5-4,.,TRBJ1-1,.,CASSRDWNTEAFF,TGTGCCAGCAGTCGGGATTGGAACACTGAAGCTTTCTTT
TRBV27,once,TRBJ1-2,TRBD1,CASSFDRGGYGYTF,TGTGCCAGCAGTTTCGACAGGGGGGGCTATGGCTACACCTTC
TRBV15,few,TRBJ1-6,TRBD1,CATSKRTGAALTPLHF,TGTGCCACCAGCAAACGGACAGGGGCCGCTTTAACACCCCTCCACTTT
TRBV12-3/TRBV12-4,.,TRBJ1-5,.,CASRADSNQPQHF,TGTGCCAGCAGAGCCGATAGCAATCAGCCCCAGCATTTT
TRBV19,.,TRBJ1-2,.,CASTLGGGNYGYTF,TGTGCCAGTACCCTAGGGGGGGGCAACTATGGCTACACCTTC
TRBV28,.,TRBJ1-6,.,CASSPAGGGRTYNSPLHF,TGTGCCAGCAGTCCCGCCGGCGGGGGGAGGACCTATAATTCACCCCTCCACTTT
TRBV7-3,.,TRBJ1-2,TRBD1,CASSRGQLSNYGYTF,TGTGCCAGCAGCCGGGGACAGCTCTCTAACTATGGCTACACCTTC
TRBV29-1,.,TRBJ1-2,.,CSVDPQGHGYTF,TGCAGCGTTGATCCGCAGGGTCATGGCTACACCTTC
TRBV7-2,.,TRBJ1-1,.,CASSLVRAAEAFF,TGTGCCAGCAGCTTAGTCCGGGCAGCTGAAGCTTTCTTT
TRBV6-4,.,TRBJ1-2,TRBD1,CASSDSARGHYGYTF,TGTGCCAGCAGTGACTCGGCCAGGGGGCACTATGGCTACACCTTC